This T cell receptor (beta chain) was sequenced during a study of blood T cell repertoires in COVID-19 (dated by TCRdb to 2018 to 2021). Context from the whole study: Samples covering the acute and convalescent phases of COVID-19 were provided by collaborators in the United States, Italy and Spain. The prospective study material was composed of cDNA or gDNA derived from T cells, B-cell-depleted T cells, or PBMCs. The dataset comprised deeply sampled blood TCRbeta repertoires from subjects exposed to, actively infected with, or recovered from COVID-19. The repertoires were made available in a free public database intended to serve as a resource for research on the immune response to SARS-CoV-2. Samples came from the ongoing ImmuneRACE study (first 160 participants) plus 1,254 subjects from 6 global collaborators. Nearly every sample came with metadata listing a de-identified subject ID, COVID-19 status, age in years and sex. Where HLA class I and class II types were available, the types were taken from metadata supplied by the sample provider, not from assay-based typing.

Trimming accounts for 5 bases at V and 1 base at J, while the number of junction bases matched to no gene is 5. The CDR3 starts with the cysteine, ends with the phenylalanine, and has 15 residues. The DNA shown is the 45-base CDR3, in frame from base 1. Per the germline V gene, SGHTA is the CDR1 and FQGTGA is the CDR2. Participants in the prospective study were enrolled through a virtual design, were aged roughly 18 to 100 years, and lived in roughly 26 United States geographic areas. In the prospective study, participants were assigned to cohorts based on the clinical history participants reported in a screening survey and a study questionnaire. ImmuneRACE Cohort 3 recovered participants were defined by two consecutive negative NP/OP PCR tests, healthcare professional clearance, or symptom resolution. In the prospective study, whole blood, serum and a nasopharyngeal or oropharyngeal swab were collected from each participant by mobile phlebotomists. Over an approximately 2-month period, participants in the prospective study had the option of providing additional blood draws and questionnaires. Prospective study blood samples were shipped either frozen or at room temperature before DNA extraction.

The immunoSEQ Assay, a bias-controlled multiplex PCR, was used to amplify TCRbeta CDR3 regions from genomic DNA. The paper's data handling went like this. The number of nucleated cells in each sample was estimated from the amplification of reference gene primers within the assay. To quantify the absolute abundance of each unique TCRbeta CDR3 rearrangement, sequence reads were collapsed and filtered. For each sample, productive Simpson clonality was calculated as the square root of Simpson's diversity index across productive rearrangements. TCRdb obtained this table from immuneACCESS and retained in-frame rearrangements with V and J assigned. These tables miss some clones; where compared with another copy, unresolved V genes account for less than half of the shortfall, and the remainder is unexplained. V, J and clone size were drawn from that table, and D and trimming were deduced from the DNA. The sample includes fewer than 400,000 clones, with roughly 91% observed a single time. The biggest ten clones account for about 1.7% of the sample.

Summary of the overall study and its limitations: The amount of clinical and demographic metadata varied by source and participant and was provided uncurated.

Remarks on this clone: Its binding antigen is unknown. No per-base quality is available; no much larger clone lies one base away.

Specimen: PBMCs or T cells enriched from blood (not recorded which). The sequence was collected from a woman aged 25 to 39 who had recovered from COVID-19. The rearranged segments are TRBV7-3 and TRBJ2-3; 8 middle bases align to TRBD2. The CDR3 in this case is CASSISGDRTDTQYF. The nucleotide sequence reads as follows: TGTGCCAGCAGCATTAGCGGGGACCGCACAGATACGCAGTATTTT. This CDR3, with the reference TRBV7-3 and TRBJ2-3 proteins standing in past its ends, gives the full variable domain GAGVSQTPSNKVTEKGKYVELRCDPISGHTALYWYRQSLGQGPEFLIYFQGTGAADDSGLPNDRFFAVRPEGSVSTLKIQRTERGDSAVYLCASSISGDRTDTQYFGPGTRLTVL.